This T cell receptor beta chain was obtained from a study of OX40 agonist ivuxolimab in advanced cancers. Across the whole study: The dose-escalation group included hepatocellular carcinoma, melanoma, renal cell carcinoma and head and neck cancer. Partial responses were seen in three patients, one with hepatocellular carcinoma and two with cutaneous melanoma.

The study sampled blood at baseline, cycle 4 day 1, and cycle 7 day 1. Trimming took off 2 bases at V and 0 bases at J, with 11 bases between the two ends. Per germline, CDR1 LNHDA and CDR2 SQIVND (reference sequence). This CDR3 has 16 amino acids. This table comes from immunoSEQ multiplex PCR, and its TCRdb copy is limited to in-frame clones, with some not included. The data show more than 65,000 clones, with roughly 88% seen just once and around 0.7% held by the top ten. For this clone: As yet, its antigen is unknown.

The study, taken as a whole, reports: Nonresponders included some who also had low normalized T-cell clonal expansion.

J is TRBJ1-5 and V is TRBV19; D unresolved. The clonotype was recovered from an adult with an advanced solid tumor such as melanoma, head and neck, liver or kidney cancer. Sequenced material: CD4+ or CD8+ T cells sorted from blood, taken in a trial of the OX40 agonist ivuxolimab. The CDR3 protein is CASSIFYSYSNQPQHF. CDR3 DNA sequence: TGTGCCAGTAGTATATTCTACTCTTATAGCAATCAGCCCCAGCATTTT.